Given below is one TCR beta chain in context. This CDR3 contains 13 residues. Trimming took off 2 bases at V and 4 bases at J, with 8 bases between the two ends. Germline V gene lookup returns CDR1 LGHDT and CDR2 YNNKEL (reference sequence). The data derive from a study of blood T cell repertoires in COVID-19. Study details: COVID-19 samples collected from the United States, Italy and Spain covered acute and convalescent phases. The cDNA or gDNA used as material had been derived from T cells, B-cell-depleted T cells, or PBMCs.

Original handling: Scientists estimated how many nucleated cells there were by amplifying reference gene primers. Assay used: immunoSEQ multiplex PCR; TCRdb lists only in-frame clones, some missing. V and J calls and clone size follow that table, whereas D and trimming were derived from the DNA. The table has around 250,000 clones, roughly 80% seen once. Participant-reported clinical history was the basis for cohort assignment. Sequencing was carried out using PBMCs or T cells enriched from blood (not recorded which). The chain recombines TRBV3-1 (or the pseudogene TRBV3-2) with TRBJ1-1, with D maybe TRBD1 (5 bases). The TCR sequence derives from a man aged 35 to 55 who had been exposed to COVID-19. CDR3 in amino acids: CASSQNQGTEAFF. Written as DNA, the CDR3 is TGTGCCAGCAGCCAAAACCAGGGCACTGAAGCTTTCTTT.